The 29 T cell receptor beta chains in this list originate from one sample, sequenced in a study of identical twins. TCRdb redid the calling of the 5' RACE reads with MiXCR, one entry per CDR3 protein. The sample includes hundreds of thousands of distinct CDR3 sequences, roughly 6% seen only once; the top ten take roughly 2%. Sequenced material: naive T cells sorted from blood. Receptor source: a man in his late teens or twenties in good health.

The table lists this clonotype with many counts. The genes are TRBV12-3 or TRBV12-4 and TRBJ2-2; TRBD2 aligns across 7 bases. This CDR3 region has 12 residues. Trimming cost V 6 bases and J 9 bases; bases outside gene matches: 4. The CDR3 is CASSNGGRELFF. The CDR3 DNA sequence: TGTGCCAGCAGCAACGGGGGGAGGGAGCTGTTTTTT.

The rearrangement links TRBV20-1 to TRBJ2-5; D may match TRBD1 or TRBD2 (6 bases each). This CDR3 contains 13 residues. Germline V gives CDR1 DFQATT, CDR2 SNEGSKA (reference sequence). V was trimmed by 5 bases and J by 4 bases, leaving 14 bases between them. CDR3 sequence: CSARVRGAETQYF. The CDR3 nucleotides are TGCAGTGCTCGGGTTAGGGGGGCAGAGACCCAGTACTTC.

There are many counts of this clonotype. The chain combines TRBV16 with TRBJ2-7; 8 bases line up with TRBD1. Looked up from germline, CDR1 is KGHSY and CDR2 is FQNENV. Germline trimming cut 0 bases from V and 6 bases from J; bases unmatched to any gene: 10. CDR3 length equals 16 residues. CDR3 region: CASSQSPGQGLVEQYF. The CDR3 DNA reads TGTGCCAGCAGCCAATCCCCCGGACAGGGTTTAGTCGAGCAGTACTTC.

This clonotype came up many times. This chain links TRBV12-3 or TRBV12-4 with TRBJ2-2; 7 bases map to TRBD2. CDR3 size: 14 residues. The V segment lost 1 base and the J segment 6 bases; nucleotides outside the gene matches: 2. The CDR3 nucleotides read TGTGCCAGCAGTTTAGGGGGAGGGCCCGGGGAGCTGTTTTTT. Protein sequence: CASSLGGGPGELFF.

Here the CDR3 reads CAREASGGQSLEYF. The CDR3 DNA reads TGTGCCAGGGAGGCCAGTGGAGGACAGTCGCTTGAGTACTTC. The chain has TRBV2 and TRBJ2-7; tentatively, D is TRBD1 (6 bases). Trimming cost V 9 bases and J 11 bases, with 26 bases left between them. Germline V gene data show CDR1 as SNHLY and CDR2 as FYNNEI. This CDR3 has 14 residues.

The table lists this clonotype with many counts. The chain uses TRBV29-1 and TRBJ2-5, with 10 bases matching TRBD1. This CDR3 is 15 amino acids long. Germline-derived CDR1 and CDR2 are SQVTM and ANQGSEA. The J segment lost 5 bases and the V segment lost 6 bases, leaving 12 bases of the junction unmatched. The CDR3 nucleotides read TGCAGCGTAATTGACAGGGGGCGGACAAGGGAGACCCAGTACTTC. Its translation: CSVIDRGRTRETQYF.

The sample holds a few counts of this clonotype. The rearrangement joins TRBV14 to TRBJ1-2; D gene ambiguous. CDR3 length equals 17 residues. Between the trimmed V and J ends, which lost 3 bases and 4 bases, there was a span of 21 bases. Germline V gene lookup returns CDR1 SGHDN and CDR2 FVKESK. The CDR3 spells CASSHSPDRFRGYGYTF. The CDR3, as DNA: TGTGCCAGCAGCCATTCTCCGGACCGATTCCGAGGCTATGGCTACACCTTC.

This clonotype was seen at least ten times. V is TRBV29-1 and J is TRBJ2-7, with D possibly called TRBD1 or TRBD2 (5 bases each). The CDR3 sequence is 13 residues long. Germline CDR1 and CDR2: SQVTM and ANQGSEA. V shed 6 bases and J shed 2 bases, with 14 bases lying between them. The CDR3, as DNA: TGCAGCGTGGGATCAGCGGACACCTACGAGCAGTACTTC. Its translation: CSVGSADTYEQYF.

J is TRBJ2-3 and V is TRBV19; 12 bases align to TRBD2. J gave up 0 bases and V 2 bases, and 6 bases lay outside the gene matches. Per the germline V gene, CDR1 is LNHDA and CDR2 is SQIVND (reference sequence). The CDR3 is made up of 18 amino acids. Here the CDR3 reads CASSITSGRISSTDTQYF. CDR3 sequence (DNA): TGTGCCAGTAGTATAACTAGCGGGAGGATTTCTAGCACAGATACGCAGTATTTT.

This clonotype has a count of ten or more. This chain uses TRBV24-1 with TRBJ2-1, with 9 positions matching TRBD2. The junction had 7 bases not matched to a gene; V was cut back by 2 bases and J by 3 bases. The CDR3 totals 17 residues. Germline CDR1 reads KGHDR; CDR2 reads SFDVKD. CDR3 sequence (DNA): TGTGCCACCAGTGATTCGAAGACTAGCGGAGACTACAATGAGCAGTTCTTC. This sequence encodes CATSDSKTSGDYNEQFF.

This clonotype was detected only a few times. This sequence joins TRBV4-1 and TRBJ2-2; the D gene is possibly TRBD1 (6 bases). Trimming took 6 bases from V and 4 from J, leaving 18 bases between them. This CDR3 has 16 amino acids. Per germline, CDR1 MGHRA and CDR2 YSYEKL. This CDR3 reads CASSPRQARRTGELFF. The CDR3 DNA is TGCGCCAGCAGTCCCAGACAGGCCAGACGCACCGGGGAGCTGTTTTTT.

This clonotype was observed a handful of times. The genes are TRBV20-1 and TRBJ1-5; 7 nucleotides match TRBD1. Germline loops: CDR1 DFQATT, CDR2 SNEGSKA (reference sequence). After removal of 6 bases from V and 1 base from J, the junction contained 15 bases not matched to a gene. The CDR3 length is 17 residues. The CDR3 loop is CSAQNRGGGLSNQPQHF. The CDR3 DNA reads TGCAGTGCGCAAAACAGGGGCGGAGGTCTGAGCAATCAGCCCCAGCATTTT.

The CDR3, as DNA: TGTGCCAGCAGCTTACGGACAGTTAAGGGGGAAAAACTGTTTTTT. This translates into CASSLRTVKGEKLFF. The chain joins TRBV4-2 to TRBJ1-4, with D possibly matching TRBD1 (6 bases). This CDR3 spans 15 amino acids. The V end was cut by 5 bases, the J end by 8 bases, with 18 bases between. Looked up from germline, CDR1 is LGHNA and CDR2 is YNFKEQ.

This clonotype was counted between two and nine times. The chain is built from TRBV27 and TRBJ2-5; the D is unclear. V lost 6 bases and J 0 bases, leaving 17 bases between the germline ends. Germline lookup yields CDR1 MNHEY and CDR2 SMNVEV (reference sequence). The CDR3 totals 16 residues. Written as DNA, the CDR3 is TGTGCCAGCAGCTTGGCATGGGCGGCCTACCAAGAGACCCAGTACTTC. It is translated as CASSLAWAAYQETQYF.

This clonotype occurred a few times. The chain combines TRBV27 with TRBJ1-4; the D is unclear. V lost 6 bases and J 3 bases, leaving 5 bases between the germline ends. CDR1 MNHEY and CDR2 SMNVEV come from the germline V gene (reference sequence). The CDR3 is made up of 12 amino acids. The CDR3: CASSGPNEKLFF. Here the CDR3 DNA reads TGTGCCAGCAGCGGACCTAATGAAAAACTGTTTTTT.

The table lists this clonotype with many counts. V usage is TRBV29-1 and J usage is TRBJ2-3; 10 bases are shared with TRBD2. Germline CDR1 reads SQVTM; CDR2 reads ANQGSEA. CDR3 length equals 16 residues. V lost 6 bases and J lost 0; bases outside the gene matches: 9. The CDR3 loop reads CSVPFGLAASTDTQYF. CDR3 sequence (DNA): TGCAGCGTCCCCTTCGGACTAGCGGCAAGCACAGATACGCAGTATTTT.

The CDR3 loop reads CASSEIAGGLFKQFF. The DNA for the CDR3 is TGTGCCAGCAGTGAAATAGCGGGAGGGCTGTTTAAGCAGTTCTTC. V is TRBV28 and J is TRBJ2-1, with TRBD2 matching 11 bases. This CDR3 is built from 15 residues. The germline V gene has CDR1 MDHEN and CDR2 SYDVKM. Trimming took 5 bases from V and 11 from J; bases not matched to a gene: 11.

This clonotype appeared many times. The genes are TRBV7-6 and TRBJ2-1, with D maybe TRBD2 (5 bases). Per the germline V gene, CDR1 is SGHVS and CDR2 is FNYEAQ. The CDR3 runs 17 residues. V lost 1 base, J lost 1 base, and 14 bases lay in between. The CDR3, as DNA: TGTGCCAGCAGCTTAGTCTCTGGTAGCGCTTCCTACAATGAGCAGTTCTTC. Translation: CASSLVSGSASYNEQFF.

V and J are TRBV20-1 and TRBJ2-3; possible D gene TRBD2, 7 bases. Trimming left V 2 bases short and J 4 bases short, with 13 bases between. CDR3 length: 14 residues. Germline CDR1 is DFQATT and CDR2 is SNEGSKA (reference sequence). CDR3 loop: CSARRGAGADTQYF. DNA for the CDR3: TGCAGTGCTAGACGGGGGGCAGGAGCAGATACGCAGTATTTT.

The CDR3 nucleotides are TGTGCCAGCAGGCTTGACAGGGGGGAGACCCAGTACTTC. It translates to CASRLDRGETQYF. The chain uses TRBV12-3 or TRBV12-4 and TRBJ2-5, with 9 bases identical to TRBD1. The CDR3 sequence is 13 residues long. J was trimmed by 5 bases and V by 6 bases; bases with no gene match: 4.

Ten or more counts support this clonotype. The gene calls are TRBV28 and TRBJ2-1; 9 bases match TRBD1. Germline CDR1 MDHEN, CDR2 SYDVKM. The V segment lost 3 bases and the J segment 5 bases; nucleotides outside the gene matches: 17. The CDR3 has 19 residues. CDR3 coding DNA: TGTGCCAGCAGTTTTCGTGGCAGCTGGTTGGGACAGGGTAACAATGAGCAGTTCTTC. It is translated as CASSFRGSWLGQGNNEQFF.

This clonotype occurred many times. The chain employs TRBV7-6 and TRBJ2-1; a possible D gene is TRBD2 (5 bases). CDR3 length: 16 residues. With 1 base removed from V and 5 bases from J, the gap between germline ends came to 15 bases. The germline V gene encodes CDR1 SGHVS and CDR2 FNYEAQ. This CDR3 reads CASSLGALTINNEQFF. DNA for the CDR3: TGTGCCAGCAGCTTAGGGGCGCTGACTATAAACAATGAGCAGTTCTTC.

In this sample, this clonotype turned up many times. The V call is TRBV20-1, the J call TRBJ2-3; 8 nucleotides line up with TRBD2. The V gene's germline CDR1 is DFQATT and CDR2 SNEGSKA (reference sequence). The CDR3 length is 16 residues. The V gene end was trimmed by 5 bases and the J gene end by 0 bases; junction bases not matched to a gene: 10. Written as DNA, the CDR3 is TGCAGTGCTCAAAGGGTTAGCGGGGATAGCACAGATACGCAGTATTTT. Protein product: CSAQRVSGDSTDTQYF.

This clonotype was detected ten times or more. For the CDR3, the DNA is TGCGCCAGCAGCCAAGATAATTCGGAGGGTATTTATGGCTACACCTTC. It is translated as CASSQDNSEGIYGYTF. The V gene is TRBV4-3, the J gene TRBJ1-2; D ambiguous. This CDR3 region has 16 residues. From germline, CDR1 is LGHNA and CDR2 YSLEER. Deletions cut 0 bases from V and 5 bases from J, with 16 bases between.

This clonotype appeared many times. The J gene is TRBJ2-2, the V gene TRBV5-5, with 7 bases lining up with TRBD1. The CDR3 loop spans 14 amino acids. In germline, CDR1 is SGHKS, CDR2 YYEKEE (reference sequence). V dropped 4 bases and J dropped 5; count of bases not matched to a gene: 5. CDR3: CASSADRVTGELFF. Written as DNA, the CDR3 is TGTGCCAGCAGCGCCGACAGGGTGACCGGGGAGCTGTTTTTT.

This clonotype was counted ten times or more. The chain joins TRBV25-1 to TRBJ2-5; D is perhaps TRBD1 (5 bases). With 3 bases removed from V and 0 bases from J, the gap between germline ends came to 8 bases. The CDR3 is made up of 14 amino acids. Germline CDR1 and CDR2: MGHDK and SYGVNS. This chain's CDR3 is CASSETAYQETQYF. Written as DNA, the CDR3 is TGTGCCAGCAGTGAGACAGCGTACCAAGAGACCCAGTACTTC. The variable domain in full, with the rest retrieved from reference TRBV25-1 and TRBJ2-5, is EADIYQTPRYLVIGTGKKITLECSQTMGHDKMYWYQQDPGMELHLIHYSYGVNSTEKGDLSSESTVSRIRTEHFPLTLESARPSHTSQYLCASSETAYQETQYFGPGTRLLVL.

Many counts were recorded for this clonotype. The V and J genes are TRBV12-3 or TRBV12-4 and TRBJ2-7; perhaps TRBD1 as D (5 bases). Trimming removed 6 bases from V and 3 bases from J, with 18 bases in between. This CDR3 contains 15 residues. This CDR3 is CASRTFTGQGYEQYF. Written as DNA, the CDR3 is TGTGCCAGCAGGACCTTTACAGGACAAGGCTACGAGCAGTACTTC.

This clonotype showed up many times. This chain uses TRBV7-8 with TRBJ2-7; the match to TRBD2 covers 8 bases. The CDR3 totals 14 residues. Germline-derived CDR1 and CDR2 are SGHVS and FQNEAQ. The ends lost 3 bases at V and 5 bases at J; junction bases unmatched: 6. The CDR3: CASSLAGGFDEQYV. In DNA form, the CDR3 reads TGTGCCAGCAGCTTGGCGGGGGGCTTCGACGAGCAGTACGTC.

The V call is TRBV27, the J call TRBJ2-5, with 9 bases lining up with TRBD1. The CDR3 extends over 15 amino acids. V was clipped by 5 bases and J by 3 bases; unmatched bases: 7. Germline CDR1 is MNHEY and CDR2 is SMNVEV (reference sequence). As DNA, the CDR3 is TGTGCCAGCAGTCCCCTCGGACAGGGGAAAGAGACCCAGTACTTC. Its protein product is CASSPLGQGKETQYF.